The 18 T cell receptor beta chains listed next were all sequenced from one sample in a study of shared clonotypes between healthy human individuals. Using immunoSEQ multiplex PCR, the repertoire was profiled, and TCRdb retains in-frame clones only, with some absent. The data show about 1.4 million clones, with roughly 95% seen just once and over 1% held by the top ten. Sequencing used naive CD4+ T cells sorted from blood. As for subset: CD45RA+ positively selected. The receptors were sampled from a man in his thirties or forties in good health.

This chain joins TRBV5-3 and TRBJ2-6; the D is unclear. TRBV5-3 is an ORF, and what it does is uncertain. V shed 4 bases and J shed 0 bases, with 8 bases lying between them. This CDR3 is 15 amino acids long. CDR3 coding DNA: TGTGCCAGAAGCCCAGACACCTCTGGGGCCAACGTCCTGACTTTC. It yields the protein CARSPDTSGANVLTF.

The CDR3 spells CASSVGVGQYF. The CDR3 DNA reads TGTGCCAGCAGCGTAGGGGTCGGGCAGTACTTC. The rearrangement links TRBV11-2 to TRBJ2-7; a weak D match, TRBD1 (5 bases). V dropped 5 bases and J dropped 9 bases, with 11 bases sitting between them. This CDR3 spans 11 amino acids. Germline assignment: CDR1 SGHAT and CDR2 FQNNGV.

Here the CDR3 DNA reads TGTGCCTGGGTCCAGCTGGGAAACACCATATATTTT. Translated, it gives CAWVQLGNTIYF. The rearrangement uses TRBV30 and TRBJ1-3, with D unclear. Germline V gene data show CDR1 as GTSNPN and CDR2 as SVGIG (reference sequence). The CDR3 has 12 residues. With 5 bases removed from V and 4 bases from J, the gap between germline ends came to 9 bases.

The V gene is TRBV27, the J gene TRBJ2-7; 7 bases match TRBD1. Germline V lookup: CDR1 MNHEY, CDR2 SMNVEV (reference sequence). This CDR3 contains 16 residues. The V and J ends lost 6 bases and 3 bases, in that order; junction bases with no gene match: 14. In nucleotides, the CDR3 is TGTGCCAGCAGACAACGACCGGGACAGTTAGGCTACGAGCAGTACTTC. Amino acids: CASRQRPGQLGYEQYF.

This chain links TRBV7-2 with TRBJ2-7, with D perhaps TRBD2 (5 bases). Trimming removed 1 base from V and 3 bases from J, with 10 bases in between. Germline loops: CDR1 SGHTA, CDR2 FQGNSA. The CDR3 runs 14 residues. In DNA, the CDR3 is TGTGCCAGCAGCTTAGAGCTAGCAAACTACGAGCAGTACTTC. Encoded protein: CASSLELANYEQYF.

The rearrangement uses TRBV5-5 and TRBJ2-5, with 10 bases that match TRBD1. The germline CDR1 and CDR2 sequences are SGHKS and YYEKEE (reference sequence). V trimming: 4 bases; J trimming: 1 base; junction bases outside the gene matches: 4. CDR3 length: 15 residues. The CDR3 loop is CASSRRDRGQETQYF. CDR3 sequence (DNA): TGTGCCAGCAGCCGCCGGGACAGGGGCCAAGAGACCCAGTACTTC. Variable domain in full (rest from reference TRBV5-5 and TRBJ2-5): DAGVTQSPTHLIKTRGQQVTLRCSPISGHKSVSWYQQVLGQGPQFIFQYYEKEERGRGNFPDRFSARQFPNYSSELNVNALLLGDSALYLCASSRRDRGQETQYFGPGTRLLVL.

The chain uses TRBV29-1 and TRBJ2-1; the match to TRBD2 covers 9 bases. The CDR3 runs to 16 residues. After removal of 4 bases from V and 4 bases from J, the junction contained 11 bases not matched to a gene. Looked up from germline, CDR1 is SQVTM and CDR2 is ANQGSEA. CDR3 in DNA: TGCAGCGTTGGCAGCCTAGCGGGGAACAATTACAATGAGCAGTTCTTC. Translated: CSVGSLAGNNYNEQFF.

V gene TRBV9 combines with J gene TRBJ2-3; maybe TRBD1 (5 bases). The CDR3 extends over 15 amino acids. Germline assignment: CDR1 SGDLS and CDR2 YYNGEE. V lost 0 bases and J 4 bases, leaving 12 bases between the germline ends. The CDR3 bases are TGTGCCAGCAGCGTAGGGACATCCCCCCCAGATACGCAGTATTTT. As protein: CASSVGTSPPDTQYF. Full variable domain (rest looked up from reference TRBV9 and TRBJ2-3): DSGVTQTPKHLITATGQRVTLRCSPRSGDLSVYWYQQSLDQGLQFLIQYYNGEERAKGNILERFSAQQFPDLHSELNLSSLELGDSALYFCASSVGTSPPDTQYFGPGTRLTVL.

This clone was found once. The gene calls are TRBV9 and TRBJ2-7; weak D call: TRBD2 (6 bases). Germline V gives CDR1 SGDLS, CDR2 YYNGEE. V was cut by 1 base and J by 2 bases, with 10 bases left in between. CDR3 length: 14 amino acids. The DNA of the CDR3 is TGTGCCAGCAGCGTAACTAGCCTACCCTACGAGCAGTACTTC. Residues: CASSVTSLPYEQYF.

The rearrangement uses TRBV11-2 and TRBJ2-2; D perhaps matches TRBD1 (6 bases). CDR1 is SGHAT and CDR2 is FQNNGV in the germline V gene. The CDR3 consists of 14 residues. V was shortened by 5 bases and J by 6 bases, with 13 bases between the two germline ends. CDR3 amino acids: CASSRLGQPGELFF. CDR3 in DNA: TGTGCCAGCAGCCGCCTCGGACAGCCCGGGGAGCTGTTTTTT. The full variable domain, its missing parts supplied by reference TRBV11-2 and TRBJ2-2, is EAGVAQSPRYKIIEKRQSVAFWCNPISGHATLYWYQQILGQGPKLLIQFQNNGVVDDSQLPKDRFSAERLKGVDSTLKIQPAKLEDSAVYLCASSRLGQPGELFFGEGSRLTVL.

J is TRBJ2-7 and V is TRBV7-9, with 13 bases identical to TRBD2. CDR1 and CDR2 (germline): SEHNR, FQNEAQ (reference sequence). There are 16 residues in the CDR3. V shed 4 bases and J 1 base; nucleotides not matched to a gene: 4. The CDR3: CASSSRLAGGSYEQYF. Here the CDR3 DNA reads TGTGCCAGCAGCTCCAGACTAGCGGGAGGTTCCTACGAGCAGTACTTC.

To note about this clone: Other DNA sequences in the sample encode the same CDR3. The chain has TRBV5-1 and TRBJ2-5, with D possibly matching TRBD2 (6 bases). The CDR3 contains 13 residues. V dropped 2 bases and J dropped 3 bases, with 8 bases sitting between them. CDR1 is SGHRS and CDR2 is YFSETQ in the germline V gene. CDR3 in DNA: TGCGCCAGCAGCTTCGGCGGGGAAGAGACCCAGTACTTC. It translates to CASSFGGEETQYF. Drawing the rest from reference TRBV5-1 and TRBJ2-5, the complete variable domain is KAGVTQTPRYLIKTRGQQVTLSCSPISGHRSVSWYQQTPGQGLQFLFEYFSETQRNKGNFPGRFSGRQFSNSRSEMNVSTLELGDSALYLCASSFGGEETQYFGPGTRLLVL.

This clone was seen once. The rearrangement joins TRBV7-3 to TRBJ2-3, with D possibly being TRBD1 (6 bases). Germline assignment: CDR1 SGHTA and CDR2 FQGTGA. The V end was cut by 5 bases, the J end by 2 bases, with 14 bases between. The CDR3 contains 15 residues. CDR3 sequence: CASSLGTRTTDTQYF. The CDR3 nucleotides read TGTGCCAGCAGCCTGGGGACAAGGACCACAGATACGCAGTATTTT.

This chain links TRBV7-8 with TRBJ2-5, with TRBD2 matching 11 bases. This CDR3 has 16 amino acids. Germline V lookup: CDR1 SGHVS, CDR2 FQNEAQ. V gave up 2 bases and J gave up 4 bases; unmatched junction bases: 6. As DNA, the CDR3 is TGTGCCAGCAGCTTATCAACTAGCGGGAGTGGAGAGACCCAGTACTTC. It encodes CASSLSTSGSGETQYF.

The chain joins TRBV7-8 to TRBJ2-7, with D possibly being TRBD1 or TRBD2 (5 bases each). The CDR3 runs 15 residues. Deletions cut 5 bases from V and 1 base from J, with 15 bases between. The germline V gene has CDR1 SGHVS and CDR2 FQNEAQ. This CDR3 is CASSNDSPGSYEQYF. The CDR3 DNA sequence: TGTGCCAGCAGCAATGACAGCCCGGGGTCCTACGAGCAGTACTTC.

The rearrangement links TRBV16 to TRBJ1-4; D perhaps matches TRBD1 (6 bases). The CDR3 runs 14 residues. Germline CDR1 KGHSY, CDR2 FQNENV. Trimming stripped 7 bases from V and 8 bases from J, with 17 bases between. The chain's CDR3 is CASKGGRATEKLFF. For the CDR3, the DNA is TGTGCCAGCAAGGGGGGTCGGGCGACCGAAAAACTGTTTTTT.

The chain recombines TRBV10-3 with TRBJ2-5; maybe TRBD1 (5 bases). The CDR3 extends over 17 amino acids. Germline CDR1 and CDR2: ENHRY and SYGVKD. Trimming shortened V by 10 bases and J by 5 bases, and 29 bases separated the two germline ends. The CDR3 here is CATRGDSRLTRTETQYF. The CDR3 bases are TGTGCCACCCGTGGCGACAGTAGGTTGACGAGGACGGAGACCCAGTACTTC.

V and J are TRBV5-1 and TRBJ2-1, with 9 bases that match TRBD2. After removal of 0 bases from V and 6 bases from J, the junction contained 7 bases not matched to a gene. CDR3 length: 16 residues. Germline V lookup: CDR1 SGHRS, CDR2 YFSETQ. As DNA, the CDR3 is TGCGCCAGCAGCTTGGAGGGCGGGAGGGGTATCAATGAGCAGTTCTTC. As protein: CASSLEGGRGINEQFF.